These 12 T cell receptor beta chains were all obtained from the same sample, sequenced in a study of identical twins (dated by TCRdb to 2016 to 2018). To prepare the library, 5' RACE was applied. Sequenced using an Illumina HiSeq 2000. TCRdb cleaned the public reads at Q25 with fastp, built clones with MiXCR and kept in-frame beta chains. CDR3 protein sequences are deduplicated, and each keeps its most common genes and DNA. The sample table contains approximately 1.8 million distinct CDR3 sequences; only one count was recorded for about 31% of them. Approximately 0.25% of the sample comes from the top ten. Sequencing input: cord blood. These receptors originate from a newborn girl in good health.

The table lists this clonotype with a few counts. V is TRBV10-3 and J is TRBJ2-7; 11 bases are a match to TRBD1. From germline, CDR1 is ENHRY and CDR2 SYGVKD. The CDR3 has 14 residues. V shed 3 bases, J shed 5 bases, and the junction held 3 bases outside the gene matches. Here the CDR3 reads CAISERTGGHEQYF. CDR3 bases: TGTGCCATCAGTGAAAGGACAGGGGGCCACGAGCAGTACTTC.

CDR3 amino acids: CASSRQTGGTDTQYF. CDR3 nucleotides: TGTGCCAGCAGCCGACAGACAGGGGGCACAGATACGCAGTATTTT. The chain joins TRBV3-1 to TRBJ2-3; 8 bases align to TRBD1. The germline V gene has CDR1 LGHDT and CDR2 YNNKEL (reference sequence). V lost 4 bases and J lost 1; bases outside the gene matches: 4. The CDR3 has 15 residues.

In its sample, this clonotype was seen many times. The chain joins TRBV6-5 to TRBJ2-1; 10 bases map to TRBD2. Germline V CDR1 and CDR2: MNHEY, SVGAGI. The CDR3 consists of 15 residues. J gave up 4 bases and V 6 bases, and 6 bases lay outside the gene matches. The CDR3 loop reads CASSRSGGVYNEQFF. Here the CDR3 DNA reads TGTGCCAGCAGCCGGAGCGGGGGGGTATACAATGAGCAGTTCTTC.

CDR3 sequence reads: CASSYFGSAKSQPQHF. Written as DNA, the CDR3 is TGTGCCAGCAGTTACTTTGGGTCAGCGAAGAGTCAGCCCCAGCATTTT. The genes are TRBV6-6 and TRBJ1-5; D is uncertain. V lost 1 base to trimming and J lost 6 bases, with 16 bases between them. The CDR3 contains 16 residues. Germline V gene lookup returns CDR1 MNHNY and CDR2 SVGAGI (reference sequence).

This clonotype was detected only a few times. This chain uses TRBV4-2 with TRBJ1-4; tentatively, D is TRBD1 (5 bases). The CDR3 is 14 amino acids. The germline V gene has CDR1 LGHNA and CDR2 YNFKEQ. Trimming pared 4 bases from V and 1 base from J, leaving 7 bases between. The CDR3, as DNA: TGTGCCAGCAGCCGCAGGGAAACTAATGAAAAACTGTTTTTT. Protein sequence: CASSRRETNEKLFF.

The chain couples TRBV10-3 to TRBJ2-4, with D perhaps assigned TRBD1 or TRBD2 (5 bases each). The J call could be wrong; TRBJ2-7 is a better fit for the DNA end. This CDR3 spans 14 amino acids. The germline V gene encodes CDR1 ENHRY and CDR2 SYGVKD. For the CDR3, the DNA is TGTGCCATCAGCCCCGGGACCCTAGACCACGAGCAGTACTTC. Translation: CAISPGTLDHEQYF.

The chain employs TRBV27 and TRBJ2-2; D assignment may be TRBD1 or TRBD2 (6 bases each). Germline CDR1 and CDR2: MNHEY and SMNVEV (reference sequence). Trimming took 2 bases from V and 3 from J, leaving 10 bases between them. The CDR3 length is 15 residues. CDR3 sequence: CASSLERGDTGELFF. CDR3 coding DNA: TGTGCCAGCAGTTTAGAAAGGGGGGACACCGGGGAGCTGTTTTTT.

This chain joins TRBV12-3 or TRBV12-4 and TRBJ1-1, with D possibly matching TRBD1 (5 bases). V was trimmed by 9 bases and J by 8 bases, leaving 16 bases between them. This CDR3 region has 12 residues. As DNA, the CDR3 is TGTGCCAGTACCTTTAGCGGGGGGGAAGCTTTCTTT. It yields the protein CASTFSGGEAFF.

This clonotype was observed a few times. V and J are TRBV5-1 and TRBJ1-4; D is unresolved. The CDR3 contains 14 residues. Germline V CDR1 and CDR2: SGHRS, YFSETQ. Trimming stripped 6 bases from V and 3 bases from J, with 12 bases between. DNA for the CDR3: TGCGCCAGCAAGGTTGGCAAGCCTAATGAAAAACTGTTTTTT. Amino acid sequence: CASKVGKPNEKLFF.

Turning to this clonotype: Given a much more abundant clone one base away, this may be a read error. The chain combines TRBV29-1 with TRBJ2-7, with D hard to call. V lost 3 bases to trimming and J lost 7 bases, with 13 bases between them. Germline-derived CDR1 and CDR2 are SQVTM and ANQGSEA. The CDR3 extends over 12 amino acids. CDR3 amino acids: CSVEVRPNEQYF. CDR3 bases: TGCAGCGTTGAGGTCCGGCCCAATGAGCAGTACTTC.

Ten or more counts support this clonotype. The chain has TRBV29-1 and TRBJ2-3; D uncertain. Germline V lookup: CDR1 SQVTM, CDR2 ANQGSEA. Trimming cost V 7 bases and J 2 bases, with 13 bases left between them. This CDR3 comprises 13 residues. The CDR3 loop reads CSASWTVTDTQYF. The CDR3 coding sequence is TGCAGCGCTAGTTGGACGGTCACAGATACGCAGTATTTT.

This clonotype came up a few times. The V gene is TRBV9, the J gene TRBJ2-5; tentative D call: TRBD2 (6 bases). The ends were cut back, 1 base at V and 2 bases at J, with 12 bases in the middle. Looked up from germline, CDR1 is SGDLS and CDR2 is YYNGEE. The CDR3 consists of 15 residues. In DNA form, the CDR3 reads TGTGCCAGCAGCGTACTGGGACTTCATCAAGAGACCCAGTACTTC. This codes for CASSVLGLHQETQYF.